Following are 21 T cell receptor beta chains from one sample sequenced in a study of regulatory T cells in long-lasting Graves disease. Time point reported: newly diagnosed GD, antithyroid drugs for less than 3 months. There was RNA extracted from PBMCs, and the TCR library was made from it. To make TCR beta libraries, researchers used iRepertoire HTBI primers and Arm-PCR of CDR3 regions. TCRdb redid the calling of the multiplex PCR reads with MiXCR, one entry per CDR3 protein. The sample holds hundreds of thousands of distinct CDR3 sequences; 16% are singletons and the top ten take approximately 12%. These data also formed part of another study, on T cells in Graves' hyperthyroidism and ophthalmopathy.

The sequenced sample was peripheral blood mononuclear cells (PBMCs), obtained at new diagnosis, from a patient treated with antithyroid drugs. The source of these receptors is a man aged 18 to 35 with Graves disease.

The genes are TRBV25-1 and TRBJ2-2; TRBD2 aligns across 11 bases. CDR3 length equals 14 residues. Germline V gene sequence: CDR1 MGHDK, CDR2 SYGVNS. With V trimmed by 7 bases and J by 6 bases, 4 bases remained unmatched. The CDR3 sequence: CASMASGRSGELFF. The CDR3 DNA reads as TGTGCCAGCATGGCTAGCGGGAGGTCCGGGGAGCTGTTTTTT.

This clonotype was observed a few times. The chain carries TRBV29-1 and TRBJ2-5; TRBD1 or TRBD2 may be the D gene (5 bases each). Germline V lookup: CDR1 SQVTM, CDR2 ANQGSEA. Trimming removed 1 base at V and 1 base at J, with 10 bases between. This CDR3 spans 14 amino acids. CDR3 coding DNA: TGCAGCGTTGAAGGGTCGGGACGCCAAGAGACCCAGTACTTC. It codes for CSVEGSGRQETQYF.

There are many counts of this clonotype. CDR3 protein: CASSDRDRGLNTEAFF. CDR3 DNA: TGTGCCAGCAGTGACCGGGACAGGGGCTTGAACACTGAAGCTTTCTTT. The rearrangement uses TRBV12-3 or TRBV12-4 and TRBJ1-1; 10 bases match TRBD1. The CDR3 is made up of 16 amino acids. With V trimmed by 5 bases and J by 0 bases, 6 bases remained unmatched.

This clonotype showed up many times. The genes are TRBV28 and TRBJ2-3; 12 bases line up with TRBD2. The CDR3 contains 13 residues. The V and J ends lost 8 bases and 3 bases, in that order; junction bases with no gene match: 0. Germline V CDR1 and CDR2: MDHEN, SYDVKM. This CDR3 is CASLAGGTDTQYF. CDR3 in DNA: TGTGCCAGCCTAGCGGGAGGGACAGATACGCAGTATTTT.

The chain employs TRBV10-2 and TRBJ1-1; a possible D gene is TRBD1 (6 bases). CDR3 size: 14 residues. CDR1 is WSHSY and CDR2 is SAAADI in the germline V gene. Between the trimmed V and J ends, which lost 11 bases and 4 bases, there was a span of 20 bases. In DNA, the CDR3 is TGCGCCGGCATTGAACAGGGTACGATCACTGAAGCTTTCTTT. It encodes CAGIEQGTITEAFF.

This clonotype was observed a handful of times. The chain is built from TRBV18 and TRBJ2-1; TRBD2 aligns across 7 bases. With 2 bases clipped from V and 4 bases from J, the junction kept 14 bases outside the gene matches. Germline-derived CDR1 and CDR2 are KGHSH and LQKENI. There are 18 residues in the CDR3. Written as DNA, the CDR3 is TGTGCCAGCTCACCAGGGACTACAGGCCTGGTTGAGTACAATGAGCAGTTCTTC. Amino acids: CASSPGTTGLVEYNEQFF.

This chain connects TRBV20-1 to TRBJ2-3, with no clear D. Per germline, CDR1 DFQATT and CDR2 SNEGSKA (reference sequence). CDR3 length: 12 residues. V lost 6 bases and J lost 6, with 13 bases in between. The CDR3 spells CSAPYPVDTQYF. CDR3 sequence (DNA): TGCAGTGCCCCTTATCCGGTTGATACGCAGTATTTT.

This clonotype was observed a few times. The germline gene is not matched at one end of the junction; a read error may be the cause. The rearrangement joins TRBV5-1 to TRBJ1-1; maybe TRBD1 (5 bases). In germline, CDR1 is SGHRS, CDR2 YFSETQ. This CDR3 is built from 13 residues. For the CDR3, the DNA is TGCGCCAGCAGCTTGGACAGGAACACTGAAGCTCTCTTT. Protein sequence: CASSLDRNTEALF.

This clonotype was found a few times. The chain recombines TRBV9 with TRBJ2-7; 10 bases agree with TRBD1. The CDR3 totals 17 residues. V dropped 4 bases and J dropped 2; count of bases not matched to a gene: 12. The V gene's germline CDR1 is SGDLS and CDR2 YYNGEE. The DNA for the CDR3 is TGTGCCAGCAGCCCCGGGCCCGGGACAGGGGCTCCCTACGAGCAGTACTTC. Protein sequence: CASSPGPGTGAPYEQYF.

This clonotype was seen repeatedly, ten times or more. CDR3 residues: CSAMRQGNTEAFF. As DNA, the CDR3 is TGCAGTGCTATGAGACAGGGAAACACTGAAGCTTTCTTT. The chain recombines TRBV20-1 with TRBJ1-1; 7 bases line up with TRBD1. J gave up 2 bases and V 4 bases, and 4 bases lay outside the gene matches. Looked up from germline, CDR1 is DFQATT and CDR2 is SNEGSKA (reference sequence). The CDR3 consists of 13 residues.

This clonotype was found many times. V is TRBV5-6 and J is TRBJ2-7; D not certain. Germline CDR1 is SGHDT and CDR2 is YYEEEE. Trimming cost V 1 base and J 0 bases, with 11 bases left between them. The CDR3 spans 15 residues. CDR3 in DNA: TGTGCCAGCAGCTTGAGCGTCCACAGCTCCTACGAGCAGTACTTC. Amino acids: CASSLSVHSSYEQYF.

The chain combines TRBV5-6 with TRBJ1-4, with unresolved D. The CDR3 runs to 14 residues. The ends were cut back, 0 bases at V and 7 bases at J, with 10 bases in the middle. CDR1 and CDR2 from the germline V gene are SGHDT and YYEEEE. The CDR3 DNA sequence: TGTGCCAGCAGCTTGGGACCTGGCCGTGAAAAACTGTTTTTT. Encoded protein: CASSLGPGREKLFF.

This chain connects TRBV6-1 to TRBJ1-5; no clear D gene. Germline V gene sequence: CDR1 MNHNS, CDR2 SASEGT. CDR3 length equals 14 residues. V was pared by 6 bases and J by 6 bases, with 15 bases between. The CDR3, as DNA: TGTGCCAGCAGATTGGGCGGGGATTCTCAGCCCCAGCATTTT. The encoded protein is CASRLGGDSQPQHF.

This clonotype appeared many times. The rearrangement uses TRBV11-3 and TRBJ2-1; 7 positions agree with TRBD2. Trimming at V came to 1 base and at J to 7 bases, leaving 13 bases not matched to a gene. Germline CDR1 reads SGHNT; CDR2 reads YENEEA. CDR3 length: 17 amino acids. The CDR3 here is CASSLGGWRESRNEQFF. CDR3 in DNA: TGTGCCAGCAGCTTAGGGGGGTGGCGGGAGAGCAGGAATGAGCAGTTCTTC.

The sample holds one count of this clonotype. V usage is TRBV6-2 or TRBV6-3 and J usage is TRBJ2-7, with D possibly matching TRBD1 (5 bases). Looked up from germline, CDR1 is MNHEY and CDR2 is SVGEGT. The V and J ends lost 4 bases and 2 bases respectively, with 15 bases between them. CDR3 length equals 15 residues. The CDR3 DNA reads as TGTGCCAGCAGTTTAACAGGTATAGGGACCTACGAGCAGTACTTC. It yields the protein CASSLTGIGTYEQYF.

This clonotype was seen a few times. The gene calls are TRBV9 and TRBJ2-5; 7 positions match TRBD2. Germline assignment: CDR1 SGDLS and CDR2 YYNGEE. The trim removed 4 bases at V and 5 bases at J, leaving 14 bases unmatched. CDR3 length equals 16 residues. The CDR3 DNA sequence: TGTGCCAGCAGCCCCTCACGGGGAGGGTCCAGGGAGACCCAGTACTTC. It is translated as CASSPSRGGSRETQYF.

The chain links TRBV19 to TRBJ1-2; 8 bases are shared with TRBD1. The germline V gene has CDR1 LNHDA and CDR2 SQIVND (reference sequence). V was pared by 6 bases and J by 2 bases, with 8 bases of the junction left unmatched. The CDR3 runs 15 residues. The CDR3 reads CASRELDRANYGYTF. For the CDR3, the DNA is TGTGCCAGTAGGGAGCTGGACAGGGCGAACTATGGCTACACCTTC.

This clonotype was detected many times. The V call is TRBV6-2 or TRBV6-3, the J call TRBJ2-3, with 8 bases that match TRBD2. The CDR3 length is 17 residues. V lost 0 bases, J lost 1 base, and 6 bases stayed unmatched. Looked up from germline, CDR1 is MNHEY and CDR2 is SVGEGT. In DNA, the CDR3 is TGTGCCAGCAGTTACTCGCGGCTAGCGGGCGGCACAGATACGCAGTATTTT. Encoded protein: CASSYSRLAGGTDTQYF.

This clonotype was picked up many times. This chain links TRBV18 with TRBJ1-5, with no clear D. This CDR3 is built from 15 residues. V gave up 2 bases and J gave up 4 bases, with 12 bases separating them. CDR1 and CDR2 (germline): KGHSH, LQKENI. Here the CDR3 reads CASSPGRYRNQPQHF. Written as DNA, the CDR3 is TGTGCCAGCTCACCAGGGCGGTACAGAAATCAGCCCCAGCATTTT. The full variable domain, completed using reference TRBV18 and TRBJ1-5, is NAGVMQNPRHLVRRRGQEARLRCSPMKGHSHVYWYRQLPEEGLKFMVYLQKENIIDESGMPKERFSAEFPKEGPSILRIQQVVRGDSAAYFCASSPGRYRNQPQHFGDGTRLSIL.

There are a few counts of this clonotype. V gene TRBV27 combines with J gene TRBJ1-5; 10 bases line up with TRBD1. This CDR3 spans 17 amino acids. CDR1 is MNHEY and CDR2 is SMNVEV in the germline V gene (reference sequence). J gave up 7 bases and V 5 bases, and 14 bases lay outside the gene matches. The CDR3 region is CASSPRDRGLEGQPQHF. The CDR3 region has the DNA TGTGCCAGCAGTCCTCGAGACAGGGGGCTTGAGGGACAGCCCCAGCATTTT.

The chain recombines TRBV6-5 with TRBJ2-2, with 8 nucleotides matching TRBD2. Germline V lookup: CDR1 MNHEY, CDR2 SVGAGI. Unmatched junction bases numbered 8, after V lost 2 bases and J lost 6 bases. CDR3 length: 16 amino acids. The CDR3 DNA follows: TGTGCCAGCAGTTACAATCCCGGGAGGGATGCCGGGGAGCTGTTTTTT. Protein: CASSYNPGRDAGELFF.